The 30 T cell receptor beta chains below come from one sample, sequenced in a study of CD8+ T cells in alopecia areata. The authors extracted RNA and reverse transcribed it into cDNA as the sequencing template. Clones were sequenced by immunoSEQ multiplex PCR, and TCRdb holds only the in-frame ones, with some missing. This sample has roughly 75,000 clones; approximately 61% occur once, and the top ten carry about a sixth. Sequenced material: CD8+ T cells sorted from blood, taken at week 0. The receptors were gathered from a human donor with alopecia areata.

The V gene is TRBV4-1, the J gene TRBJ1-1; D uncertain. V lost 1 base and J lost 4, with 10 bases in between. Germline lookup yields CDR1 MGHRA and CDR2 YSYEKL. The CDR3 is made up of 14 amino acids. The CDR3 sequence: CASSQAKWGTEAFF. The CDR3 DNA follows: TGCGCCAGCAGCCAAGCCAAATGGGGCACTGAAGCTTTCTTT.

V gene TRBV6-5 combines with J gene TRBJ2-5; TRBD2 matches at 11 bases. The CDR3 covers 15 residues. Germline V gene lookup returns CDR1 MNHEY and CDR2 SVGAGI. The trim removed 5 bases at V and 5 bases at J, leaving 7 bases unmatched. DNA of the CDR3: TGTGCCAGCAGTCCCCCTGCTAGCGGGAGGGAGACCCAGTACTTC. Translating it yields CASSPPASGRETQYF.

The rearrangement uses TRBV14 and TRBJ1-1, with 7 bases fitting TRBD1. The CDR3 length is 16 residues. J gave up 2 bases and V 0 bases, and 6 bases lay outside the gene matches. Germline loops: CDR1 SGHDN, CDR2 FVKESK. The CDR3 loop is CASSQEPDRPNTEAFF. The CDR3 DNA is TGTGCCAGCAGCCAAGAGCCGGACAGGCCTAACACTGAAGCTTTCTTT.

This clone appeared a few times. The gene calls are TRBV28 and TRBJ2-7, with TRBD1 matching over 9 bases. V dropped 1 base and J dropped 5; count of bases not matched to a gene: 9. The CDR3 has 16 amino acids. CDR1 and CDR2 from the germline V gene are MDHEN and SYDVKM. CDR3 nucleotide sequence: TGTGCCAGCAGTTTATCCGGGACAGGGATCCCCCACGAGCAGTACTTC. This gives the protein CASSLSGTGIPHEQYF.

V is TRBV27 and J is TRBJ2-7, with D perhaps given as TRBD1 or TRBD2 (5 bases each). The CDR3 totals 13 residues. The germline CDR1 and CDR2 sequences are MNHEY and SMNVEV (reference sequence). Trimming stripped 5 bases from V and 3 bases from J, with 11 bases between. The CDR3 DNA reads TGTGCCAGCAGTCCAGGGAGCTACTACGAGCAGTACTTC. Protein: CASSPGSYYEQYF.

The chain carries TRBV29-1 and TRBJ2-7; tentative D call: TRBD1 (5 bases). The CDR3 consists of 12 residues. Germline V gene data show CDR1 as SQVTM and CDR2 as ANQGSEA. V was cut by 5 bases and J by 2 bases, with 10 bases left in between. The CDR3 reads CSVSKGPYEQYF. CDR3 DNA: TGCAGCGTTAGCAAGGGGCCCTACGAGCAGTACTTC.

CDR3 sequence reads: CASSLGLAGAAMRYEQYF. Here the CDR3 DNA reads TGTGCCAGCAGCTTGGGACTAGCGGGAGCCGCGATGAGGTACGAGCAGTACTTC. The chain links TRBV7-2 to TRBJ2-7; 14 bases align to TRBD2. This CDR3 comprises 18 residues. Unmatched junction bases numbered 11, after V lost 3 bases and J lost 4 bases. Germline CDR1 reads SGHTA; CDR2 reads FQGNSA.

This clone was seen more than once but under ten times. The gene calls are TRBV19 and TRBJ2-2, with no clear D. The CDR3 has 13 residues. From germline, CDR1 is LNHDA and CDR2 SQIVND (reference sequence). V shed 2 bases and J shed 7 bases, with 8 bases lying between them. The CDR3 spells CASSIWAYGELFF. DNA for the CDR3: TGTGCCAGTAGTATATGGGCTTACGGGGAGCTGTTTTTT. Complete variable domain (other parts from reference TRBV19 and TRBJ2-2): DGGITQSPKYLFRKEGQNVTLSCEQNLNHDAMYWYRQDPGQGLRLIYYSQIVNDFQKGDIAEGYSVSREKKESFPLTVTSAQKNPTAFYLCASSIWAYGELFFGEGSRLTVL.

The rearrangement joins TRBV14 to TRBJ2-7, with D perhaps TRBD2 (5 bases). The CDR3 spans 13 residues. Trimming shortened V by 4 bases and J by 3 bases, and 10 bases separated the two germline ends. CDR1 SGHDN and CDR2 FVKESK come from the germline V gene. CDR3 in amino acids: CASSPDYLYEQYF. The DNA for the CDR3 is TGTGCCAGCAGCCCAGACTACCTCTACGAGCAGTACTTC.

The genes are TRBV7-6 and TRBJ2-7; TRBD2 aligns across 7 bases. This CDR3 spans 16 amino acids. With V trimmed by 5 bases and J by 2 bases, 12 bases remained unmatched. CDR1 and CDR2 from the germline V gene are SGHVS and FNYEAQ. The DNA of the CDR3 is TGTGCCAGCAGCCCAGTTCGGGCTAGCGGCGCCTACGAGCAGTACTTC. This translates into CASSPVRASGAYEQYF.

Comments on this clone: Other DNA sequences of this sample code for an identical CDR3. The CDR3 DNA follows: TGCAGCGTTGACCCAGGGTATGGCTACACCTTC. It encodes CSVDPGYGYTF. The chain joins TRBV29-1 to TRBJ1-2; maybe TRBD1 (5 bases). Germline CDR1 reads SQVTM; CDR2 reads ANQGSEA. Deletions cut 3 bases from V and 5 bases from J, with 7 bases between. CDR3 length: 11 residues.

There are a few counts of this clone. The genes are TRBV29-1 and TRBJ2-7, with D possibly matching TRBD2 (5 bases). Trimming took off 1 base at V and 2 bases at J, with 15 bases between the two ends. Germline CDR1 reads SQVTM; CDR2 reads ANQGSEA. CDR3 length: 15 amino acids. This chain's CDR3 is CSVEVRRGSTYEQYF. Here the CDR3 DNA reads TGCAGCGTTGAAGTGAGGAGAGGGTCAACCTACGAGCAGTACTTC.

This clone was recorded a few times. The chain employs TRBV29-1 and TRBJ1-1; TRBD1 aligns across 8 bases. V lost 3 bases to trimming and J lost 1 base; unmatched junction nucleotides: 4. The CDR3 is 14 amino acids. Germline lookup yields CDR1 SQVTM and CDR2 ANQGSEA. This CDR3 is CSVDRTGTNTEAFF. The CDR3 DNA reads TGCAGCGTTGACCGGACAGGGACGAACACTGAAGCTTTCTTT.

This clone was detected only a few times. The chain uses TRBV27 and TRBJ2-2; perhaps TRBD2 as D (6 bases). V was cut by 5 bases and J by 5 bases, with 15 bases left in between. Per the germline V gene, CDR1 is MNHEY and CDR2 is SMNVEV (reference sequence). The CDR3 extends over 15 amino acids. As DNA, the CDR3 is TGTGCCAGCAGTCCCCTAACTAGCACAACCGGGGAGCTGTTTTTT. This codes for CASSPLTSTTGELFF.

The rearrangement uses TRBV30 and TRBJ1-1; D is undetermined. The CDR3 consists of 14 residues. V lost 0 bases and J 1 base, leaving 9 bases between the germline ends. The germline V gene has CDR1 GTSNPN and CDR2 SVGIG (reference sequence). CDR3 residues: CAWSVGLGNTEAFF. The CDR3 nucleotides are TGTGCCTGGAGTGTAGGTCTGGGGAACACTGAAGCTTTCTTT. Drawing the rest from reference TRBV30 and TRBJ1-1, the complete variable domain is SQTIHQWPATLVQPVGSPLSLECTVEGTSNPNLYWYRQAAGRGLQLLFYSVGIGQISSEVPQNLSASRPQDRQFILSSKKLLLSDSGFYLCAWSVGLGNTEAFFGQGTRLTVV.

This clone has just a few counts. The chain employs TRBV6-1 and TRBJ2-1, with D possibly called TRBD1 or TRBD2 (5 bases each). The CDR3 runs 12 residues. The germline V gene has CDR1 MNHNS and CDR2 SASEGT. The V gene lost 7 bases and the J gene lost 7 bases, with 11 bases spanning the gap. The CDR3 region is CASTHGTNEQFF. The CDR3 DNA reads as TGTGCCAGCACCCACGGGACGAATGAGCAGTTCTTC.

This clone was counted between two and nine times. The chain couples TRBV18 to TRBJ2-1, with D possibly being TRBD1 or TRBD2 (5 bases each). The CDR3 loop spans 15 amino acids. CDR1 is KGHSH, CDR2 LQKENI, per germline. V lost 0 bases to trimming and J lost 3 bases, with 9 bases between them. The CDR3 DNA follows: TGTGCCAGCTCACCACCCGGGGCCTACTACAATGAGCAGTTCTTC. It yields the protein CASSPPGAYYNEQFF.

The rearrangement joins TRBV27 to TRBJ2-2; 11 bases are shared with TRBD2. Germline V gene lookup returns CDR1 MNHEY and CDR2 SMNVEV (reference sequence). The CDR3 has 14 amino acids. The junction had 2 bases not matched to a gene; V was cut back by 5 bases and J by 6 bases. Here the CDR3 reads CASSLAGGPGELFF. The CDR3 coding sequence is TGTGCCAGCAGTCTAGCGGGGGGCCCCGGGGAGCTGTTTTTT.

The V and J genes are TRBV27 and TRBJ1-5; weak D call: TRBD1 (5 bases). This CDR3 is built from 15 residues. Deletions cut 3 bases from V and 2 bases from J, with 11 bases between. The germline V gene encodes CDR1 MNHEY and CDR2 SMNVEV (reference sequence). The CDR3 spells CASSFTGAGNQPQHF. CDR3 nucleotide sequence: TGTGCCAGCAGTTTCACCGGGGCGGGCAATCAGCCCCAGCATTTT.

The V and J genes are TRBV4-3 and TRBJ2-6; D call uncertain. Trimming pared 1 base from V and 0 bases from J, leaving 4 bases between. CDR3 length: 15 residues. The germline CDR1 and CDR2 sequences are LGHNA and YSLEER. The CDR3 loop reads CASSQVSSGANVLTF. CDR3 DNA sequence: TGCGCCAGCAGCCAAGTTAGCTCTGGGGCCAACGTCCTGACTTTC.

The rearrangement links TRBV27 to TRBJ1-5; D is undetermined. V lost 3 bases and J 2 bases, leaving 8 bases between the germline ends. The CDR3 extends over 14 amino acids. Germline CDR1 is MNHEY and CDR2 is SMNVEV (reference sequence). CDR3 DNA sequence: TGTGCCAGCAGTTTGGGGATGGGCAATCAGCCCCAGCATTTT. Protein product: CASSLGMGNQPQHF.

V and J are TRBV29-1 and TRBJ2-7; 7 bases map to TRBD2. Unmatched junction bases numbered 4, after V lost 5 bases and J lost 3 bases. CDR3 length: 12 residues. The V gene's germline CDR1 is SQVTM and CDR2 ANQGSEA. CDR3: CSVRGTNYEQYF. The CDR3, as DNA: TGCAGCGTTCGGGGGACTAACTACGAGCAGTACTTC.

This clone occurred a few times. The chain employs TRBV29-1 and TRBJ2-3, with 8 nucleotides matching TRBD1. Germline assignment: CDR1 SQVTM and CDR2 ANQGSEA. This CDR3 spans 14 amino acids. The junction had 4 bases not matched to a gene; V was cut back by 5 bases and J by 0 bases. CDR3 sequence reads: CSVMDRESTDTQYF. In DNA form, the CDR3 reads TGCAGCGTTATGGACAGGGAAAGCACAGATACGCAGTATTTT.

The chain has TRBV23-1 and TRBJ1-2; D gene ambiguous. TRBV23-1 is identified as an open reading frame with a role that is uncertain. The CDR3 totals 14 residues. V was pared by 6 bases and J by 0 bases, with 11 bases between. The CDR3 loop is CASSLQGANYGYTF. The DNA for the CDR3 is TGCGCCAGCAGCCTACAAGGAGCTAACTATGGCTACACCTTC.

The DNA of the CDR3 is TGTGCCACCAGTAAGGGGGTTTTGAGCAATCAGCCCCAGCATTTT. Protein sequence: CATSKGVLSNQPQHF. The gene calls are TRBV15 and TRBJ1-5; D may be TRBD1 (6 bases). Germline-derived CDR1 and CDR2 are LNHNV and YYDKDF (reference sequence). This CDR3 has 15 residues. Trimming took off 6 bases at V and 1 base at J, with 13 bases between the two ends.

This chain uses TRBV9 with TRBJ2-5; D is tentatively TRBD1 or TRBD2 (6 bases each). This CDR3 region has 15 residues. Per germline, CDR1 SGDLS and CDR2 YYNGEE. Trimming removed 2 bases at V and 1 base at J, with 12 bases between. CDR3 nucleotides: TGTGCCAGCAGCGTCTGGGGGGCCCCCCAAGAGACCCAGTACTTC. Translated: CASSVWGAPQETQYF.

CDR3 protein: CASSQVFGETDTQYF. CDR3 DNA sequence: TGTGCCAGCAGCCAAGTTTTCGGGGAAACAGATACGCAGTATTTT. V is TRBV14 and J is TRBJ2-3; the D gene is possibly TRBD2 (5 bases). CDR1 SGHDN and CDR2 FVKESK come from the germline V gene. The V gene lost 1 base and the J gene lost 3 bases, with 11 bases spanning the gap. CDR3 length equals 15 residues.

This clone was detected a few times. The J gene is TRBJ2-3, the V gene TRBV9; unclear D gene. CDR1 is SGDLS and CDR2 is YYNGEE in the germline V gene. The ends were cut back, 0 bases at V and 4 bases at J, with 6 bases in the middle. This CDR3 is built from 13 residues. The CDR3 sequence: CASSVVGADTQYF. The CDR3 DNA reads TGTGCCAGCAGCGTAGTTGGGGCAGATACGCAGTATTTT.

This sequence joins TRBV30 and TRBJ2-7; TRBD1 matches at 9 bases. CDR1 and CDR2 from the germline V gene are GTSNPN and SVGIG (reference sequence). This CDR3 region has 14 residues. The V gene end was trimmed by 1 base and the J gene end by 3 bases; junction bases not matched to a gene: 4. CDR3 DNA: TGTGCCTGGAGTGCCGGACAGGGGATCTACGAGCAGTACTTC. Its translation: CAWSAGQGIYEQYF.

The chain has TRBV4-3 and TRBJ2-1; the D call may be TRBD1 or TRBD2 (6 bases each). Germline assignment: CDR1 LGHNA and CDR2 YSLEER. V lost 0 bases and J lost 6, with 21 bases in between. The CDR3 length is 18 residues. Here the CDR3 DNA reads TGCGCCAGCAGCCAAGACAGGGGCGGGAATTTTTATGGCAATGAGCAGTTCTTC. Translating it yields CASSQDRGGNFYGNEQFF.